The clone carrying this T cell receptor (beta chain) appeared a few times. Its target is not known. The source of the sample is a study of T cells after yellow fever vaccination. TCRdb re-analysed the 5' RACE reads in MiXCR, keeping a single row per CDR3 protein. The sample records 450,000 to 600,000 distinct CDR3 sequences, about 14% being singletons. Germline-derived CDR1 and CDR2 are GTSNPN and SVGIG (reference sequence). The CDR3 runs to 14 residues. V shed 5 bases and J shed 1 base, with 15 bases lying between them. Study-level findings and limits: From the bulk population, abundant clonotypes could contaminate and appear within FACS-sorted repertoires.

Sequences were derived from PBMCs, sampled on the day of the yellow fever booster vaccination. The sequence was collected from a man younger than 45 who received the YFV17D yellow fever vaccine. The chain carries TRBV30 and TRBJ2-7, with D possibly being TRBD1 (5 bases). The CDR3 DNA sequence: TGTGCCTGGGGCGAGGACATACGGTCCTACGAGCAGTACTTC. Translating gives CAWGEDIRSYEQYF.